These 5 T cell receptor beta chains were all obtained from the same sample, sequenced in a study of blood T cell repertoires in COVID-19. TCRdb's copy holds only in-frame clones and misses some; the assay was immunoSEQ multiplex PCR. This sample yields about 250,000 clones, of which about 89% are seen a single time; 1.5% to 2% belongs to the top ten. The sample consisted of peripheral blood. Every receptor here comes from a woman in her sixties who had recovered from COVID-19.

V and J are TRBV6-2 or TRBV6-3 and TRBJ2-7; 7 bases line up with TRBD2. From germline, CDR1 is MNHEY and CDR2 SVGEGT. The CDR3 is 13 residues long. Trimming took 2 bases from V and 6 from J; bases not matched to a gene: 4. CDR3 DNA sequence: TGTGCCAGCAGTTACGATGGCGGGGGCGAGCAGTACTTC. It codes for CASSYDGGGEQYF.

This clone was observed once. The chain combines TRBV28 with TRBJ2-1; D is possibly TRBD2 (6 bases). Trimming removed 7 bases at V and 7 bases at J, with 14 bases between. The CDR3 runs to 13 residues. Per germline, CDR1 MDHEN and CDR2 SYDVKM. CDR3 DNA: TGTGCCAGCACCAGGGACTTGACGAATGAGCAGTTCTTC. The encoded protein is CASTRDLTNEQFF.

J is TRBJ2-2 and V is TRBV4-3; TRBD1 matches 7 bases. Germline V gene data show CDR1 as LGHNA and CDR2 as YSLEER. This CDR3 contains 16 residues. V gave up 0 bases and J gave up 5 bases; unmatched junction bases: 6. CDR3 sequence reads: CASSQDLTGLTGELFF. DNA of the CDR3: TGCGCCAGCAGCCAAGATTTGACAGGGTTAACCGGGGAGCTGTTTTTT.

This chain links TRBV4-3 with TRBJ1-4; 9 bases are shared with TRBD1. The CDR3 has 16 amino acids. Germline CDR1 and CDR2: LGHNA and YSLEER. The junction had 8 bases not matched to a gene; V was cut back by 1 base and J by 8 bases. CDR3 bases: TGCGCCAGCAGCCAAGGGGGGGGACAGGGACAGGAAAAACTGTTTTTT. This translates into CASSQGGGQGQEKLFF.

This rearrangement joins TRBV3-1 (or the pseudogene TRBV3-2) to TRBJ1-1; 7 bases are shared with TRBD1. Germline V gene sequence: CDR1 LGHDT, CDR2 YNNKEL (reference sequence). Germline trimming cut 1 base from V and 11 bases from J; bases unmatched to any gene: 16. This CDR3 has 16 residues. As DNA, the CDR3 is TGTGCCAGCAGCCAAGCCTGGGTGATGGATTCACAGGGGGCTTTCTTT. This encodes CASSQAWVMDSQGAFF.